This T cell receptor beta chain was recovered during a study of blood T cell repertoires in COVID-19. This clone came up a few times. Sequencing was performed with immunoSEQ multiplex PCR; in TCRdb, only in-frame clones are kept and a portion is missing. The repertoire holds under 250,000 clones, with 80% to 90% as singletons. This CDR3 is 12 amino acids long. V lost 3 bases and J 0 bases, leaving 2 bases between the germline ends. CDR1 KGHSH and CDR2 LQKENI come from the germline V gene. The genes are TRBV18 and TRBJ1-1; D remains unclear. The TCR sequence derives from a woman between 50 and 59 years old who had been exposed to COVID-19. Sequencing used PBMCs or T cells enriched from blood (not recorded which). As DNA, the CDR3 is TGTGCCAGCTCACCTATGAACACTGAAGCTTTCTTT. It codes for CASSPMNTEAFF.